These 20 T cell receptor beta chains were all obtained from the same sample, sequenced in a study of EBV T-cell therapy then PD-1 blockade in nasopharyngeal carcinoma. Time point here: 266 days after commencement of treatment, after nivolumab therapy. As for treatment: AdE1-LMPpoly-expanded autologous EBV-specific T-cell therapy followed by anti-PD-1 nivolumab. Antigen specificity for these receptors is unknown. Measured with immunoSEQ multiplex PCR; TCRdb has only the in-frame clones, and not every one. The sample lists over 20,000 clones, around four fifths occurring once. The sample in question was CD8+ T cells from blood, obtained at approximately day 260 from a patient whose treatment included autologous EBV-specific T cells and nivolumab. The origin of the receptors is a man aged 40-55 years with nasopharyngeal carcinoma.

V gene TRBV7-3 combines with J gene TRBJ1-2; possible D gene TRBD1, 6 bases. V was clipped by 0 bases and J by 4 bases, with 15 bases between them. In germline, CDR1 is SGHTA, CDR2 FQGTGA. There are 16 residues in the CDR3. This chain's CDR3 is CASSLTRQGIRYGYTF. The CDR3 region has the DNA TGTGCCAGCAGCTTAACCCGTCAGGGGATCCGCTATGGCTACACCTTC.

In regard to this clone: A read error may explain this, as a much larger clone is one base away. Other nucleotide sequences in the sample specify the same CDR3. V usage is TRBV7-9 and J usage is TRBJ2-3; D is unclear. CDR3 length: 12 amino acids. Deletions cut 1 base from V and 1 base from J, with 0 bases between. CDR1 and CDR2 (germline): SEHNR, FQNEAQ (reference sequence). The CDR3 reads CASSLGTDTQYF. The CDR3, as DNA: TGTGCCAGCAGCTTAGGCACAGATACGCAGTATTTT.

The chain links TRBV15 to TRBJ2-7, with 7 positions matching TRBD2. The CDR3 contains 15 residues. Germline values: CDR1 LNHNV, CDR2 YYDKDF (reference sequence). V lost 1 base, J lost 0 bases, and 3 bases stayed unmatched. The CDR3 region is CATSRGGLSSYEQYF. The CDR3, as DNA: TGTGCCACCAGCAGAGGGGGACTAAGCTCCTACGAGCAGTACTTC.

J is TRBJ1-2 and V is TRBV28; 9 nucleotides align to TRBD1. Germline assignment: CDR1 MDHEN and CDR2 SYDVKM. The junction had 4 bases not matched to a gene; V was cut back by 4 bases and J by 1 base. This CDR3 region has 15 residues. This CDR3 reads CASSSGTGLNYGYTF. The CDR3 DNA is TGTGCCAGCAGTTCCGGGACAGGGCTTAACTATGGCTACACCTTC.

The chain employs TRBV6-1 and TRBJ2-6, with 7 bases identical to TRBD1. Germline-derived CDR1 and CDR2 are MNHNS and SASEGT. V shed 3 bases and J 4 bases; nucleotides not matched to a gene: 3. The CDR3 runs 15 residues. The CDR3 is CASSDRGSGANVLTF. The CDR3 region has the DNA TGTGCCAGCAGTGACAGGGGGTCCGGGGCCAACGTCCTGACTTTC.

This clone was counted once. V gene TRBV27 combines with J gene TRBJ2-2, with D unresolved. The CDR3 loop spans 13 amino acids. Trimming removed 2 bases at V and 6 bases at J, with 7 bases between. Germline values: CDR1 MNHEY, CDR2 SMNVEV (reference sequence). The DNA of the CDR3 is TGTGCCAGCAGTTTAACGGTCGCCGGGGAGCTGTTTTTT. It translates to CASSLTVAGELFF.

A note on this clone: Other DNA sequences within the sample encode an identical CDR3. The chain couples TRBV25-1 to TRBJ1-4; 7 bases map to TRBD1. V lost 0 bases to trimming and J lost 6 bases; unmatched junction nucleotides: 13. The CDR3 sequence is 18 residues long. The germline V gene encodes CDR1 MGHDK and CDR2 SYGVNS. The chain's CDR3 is CASSEYQGVGTVHEKLFF. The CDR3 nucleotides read TGTGCCAGCAGTGAATACCAGGGGGTCGGGACAGTTCATGAAAAACTGTTTTTT.

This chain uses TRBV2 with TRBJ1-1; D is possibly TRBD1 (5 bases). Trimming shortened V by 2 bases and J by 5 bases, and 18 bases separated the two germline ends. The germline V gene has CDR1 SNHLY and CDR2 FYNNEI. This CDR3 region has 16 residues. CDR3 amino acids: CASSEPRQGRLTEAFF. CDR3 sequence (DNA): TGTGCCAGCAGTGAACCCCGCCAGGGAAGGTTGACTGAAGCTTTCTTT.

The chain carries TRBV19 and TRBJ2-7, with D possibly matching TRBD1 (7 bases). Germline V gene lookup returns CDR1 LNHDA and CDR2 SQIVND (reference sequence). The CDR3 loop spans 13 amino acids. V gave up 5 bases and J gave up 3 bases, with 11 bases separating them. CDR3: CASSPRDSYEQYF. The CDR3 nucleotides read TGTGCCAGTAGTCCGCGGGACAGCTACGAGCAGTACTTC.

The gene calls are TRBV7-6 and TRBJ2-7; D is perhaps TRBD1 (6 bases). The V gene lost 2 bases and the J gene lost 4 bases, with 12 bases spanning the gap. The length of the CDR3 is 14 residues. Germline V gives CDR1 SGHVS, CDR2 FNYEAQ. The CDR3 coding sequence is TGTGCCAGCAGCTTATCGGCAGGGGTATACGAGCAGTACTTC. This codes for CASSLSAGVYEQYF.

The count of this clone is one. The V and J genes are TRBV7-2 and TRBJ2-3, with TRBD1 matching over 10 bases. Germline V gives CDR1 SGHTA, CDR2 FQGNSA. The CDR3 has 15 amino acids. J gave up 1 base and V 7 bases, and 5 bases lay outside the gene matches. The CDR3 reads CASTPDRGRTDTQYF. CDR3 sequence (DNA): TGTGCCAGCACCCCCGACAGGGGGCGCACAGATACGCAGTATTTT.

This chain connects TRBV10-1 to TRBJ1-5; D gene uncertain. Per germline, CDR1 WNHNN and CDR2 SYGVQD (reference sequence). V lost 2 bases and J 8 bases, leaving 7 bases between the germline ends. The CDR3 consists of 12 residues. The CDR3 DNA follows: TGCGCCAGCAGTGAGACGGGTGAGCCCCAGCATTTT. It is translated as CASSETGEPQHF.

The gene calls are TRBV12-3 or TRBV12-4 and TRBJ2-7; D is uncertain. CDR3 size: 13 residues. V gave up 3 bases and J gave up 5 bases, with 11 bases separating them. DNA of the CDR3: TGTGCCAGCAGTTTTCTCCAAATCCACGAGCAGTACTTC. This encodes CASSFLQIHEQYF.

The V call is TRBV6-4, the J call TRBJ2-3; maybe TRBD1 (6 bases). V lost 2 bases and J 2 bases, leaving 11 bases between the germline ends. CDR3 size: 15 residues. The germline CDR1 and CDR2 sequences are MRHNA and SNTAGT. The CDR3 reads CASSDGQGSTDTQYF. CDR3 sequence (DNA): TGTGCCAGCAGTGACGGCCAGGGGTCCACAGATACGCAGTATTTT.

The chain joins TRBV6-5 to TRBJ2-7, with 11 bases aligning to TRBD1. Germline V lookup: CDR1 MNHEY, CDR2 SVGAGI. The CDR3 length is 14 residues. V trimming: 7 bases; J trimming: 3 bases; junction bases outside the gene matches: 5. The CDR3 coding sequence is TGTGCCAGCATCCAGGGGACAGGGGGCTACGAGCAGTACTTC. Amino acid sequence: CASIQGTGGYEQYF.

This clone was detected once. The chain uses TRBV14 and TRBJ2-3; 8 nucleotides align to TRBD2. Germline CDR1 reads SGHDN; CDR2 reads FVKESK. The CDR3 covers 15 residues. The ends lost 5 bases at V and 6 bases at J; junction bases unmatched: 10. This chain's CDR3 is CASSDFGGGLDTQYF. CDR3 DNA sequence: TGTGCCAGCAGCGACTTCGGGGGGGGCCTGGATACGCAGTATTTT.

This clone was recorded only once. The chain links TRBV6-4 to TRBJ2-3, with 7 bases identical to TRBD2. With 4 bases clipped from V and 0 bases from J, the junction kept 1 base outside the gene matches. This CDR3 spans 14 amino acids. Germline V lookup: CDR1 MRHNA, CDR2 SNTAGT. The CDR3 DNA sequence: TGTGCCAGCAGTGCGCGGGGGAGCACAGATACGCAGTATTTT. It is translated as CASSARGSTDTQYF.

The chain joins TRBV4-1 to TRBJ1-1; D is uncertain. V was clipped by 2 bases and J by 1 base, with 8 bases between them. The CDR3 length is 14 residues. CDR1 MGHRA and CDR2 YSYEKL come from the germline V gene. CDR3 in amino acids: CASSQQVPNTEAFF. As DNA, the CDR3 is TGCGCCAGCAGCCAACAGGTTCCGAACACTGAAGCTTTCTTT.

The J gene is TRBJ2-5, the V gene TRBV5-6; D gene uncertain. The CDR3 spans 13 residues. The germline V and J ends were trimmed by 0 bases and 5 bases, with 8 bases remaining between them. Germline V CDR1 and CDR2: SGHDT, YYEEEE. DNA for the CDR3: TGTGCCAGCAGCTTGGGGGGTGGTGAGACCCAGTACTTC. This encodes CASSLGGGETQYF. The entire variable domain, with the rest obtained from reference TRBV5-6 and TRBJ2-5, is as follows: DAGVTQSPTHLIKTRGQQVTLRCSPKSGHDTVSWYQQALGQGPQFIFQYYEEEERQRGNFPDRFSGHQFPNYSSELNVNALLLGDSALYLCASSLGGGETQYFGPGTRLLVL.

Here the CDR3 DNA reads TGTGCCAGCAGCCCAGGACGTGGGGGGGTTTACCGCGAGCAGTACTTC. Encoded protein: CASSPGRGGVYREQYF. V usage is TRBV11-3 and J usage is TRBJ2-7, with 7 bases matching TRBD2. J gave up 6 bases and V 5 bases, and 16 bases lay outside the gene matches. The CDR3 has 16 residues. CDR1 and CDR2 (germline): SGHNT, YENEEA.